This record looks at one T cell receptor beta chain sequence and its context. In the original workflow: Researchers report that nucleated cell counts were estimated from reference gene primer amplification. Sequencing used immunoSEQ multiplex PCR; TCRdb keeps in-frame clones, though not all of them. V, J and clone size are those of that table, while D and trimming were read from the DNA. This table holds over 80,000 clones, around three quarters found once. This record comes from a study of blood T cell repertoires in COVID-19. For the study at large: Samples of COVID-19 (acute and convalescent) were obtained from the United States, Italy and Spain. PBMCs, B-cell-depleted T cells, or T cells were the source of the cDNA or gDNA that made up the material.

Deletions cut 0 bases from V and 3 bases from J, with 12 bases between. The CDR3 is made up of 15 amino acids. Looked up from germline, CDR1 is SGHNT and CDR2 is YYREEE (reference sequence). This chain joins TRBV5-4 and TRBJ1-1, with D hard to call. This TCR derives from a woman in her forties or fifties with acute or convalescent COVID-19. Sequenced sample: peripheral blood. The CDR3 DNA reads as TGTGCCAGCAGCTTGGGAGGGTTGCGCGACACTGAAGCTTTCTTT. Its translation is CASSLGGLRDTEAFF.